Shown below are 2 T cell receptor beta chains from a single sample sequenced in a study of control samples from healthy donors and cancer patients (dated by TCRdb to the early 2020s). Library preparation employed the immunoSEQ multiplex PCR assay. This immuneACCESS table, as held by TCRdb, lists in-frame sequences with V and J called but not all clones. Of the missing ones, under half trace to an unresolved V gene in checked studies; the others have no known cause. The sample records approximately 220,000 clones, about 94% of which are singletons. The ten biggest clones cover 1.5% of the sample. Sequences were obtained from blood. Source of these receptors: a man aged 50-60 years in good health.

V gene TRBV7-9 combines with J gene TRBJ1-1; TRBD1 matches at 9 bases. There are 15 residues in the CDR3. J was trimmed by 1 base and V by 6 bases; bases with no gene match: 6. Germline CDR1 and CDR2: SEHNR and FQNEAQ (reference sequence). CDR3 coding DNA: TGTGCCAGCAGGGAAGGGACAGGGAGGAACACTGAAGCTTTCTTT. As protein: CASREGTGRNTEAFF.

The chain employs TRBV11-3 and TRBJ1-1; D gene unclear. CDR1 and CDR2 (germline): SGHNT, YENEEA. There are 13 residues in the CDR3. Deletions cut 3 bases from V and 5 bases from J, with 10 bases between. The CDR3 loop reads CASSFSTGTEAFF. DNA for the CDR3: TGTGCCAGCAGCTTCTCCACCGGTACTGAAGCTTTCTTT.